This is a list of T cell receptor beta chains from one sample in a study of blood T cell repertoires in COVID-19. The assay was immunoSEQ multiplex PCR, and TCRdb's table has in-frame clones only and misses some. The sample includes tens of thousands of clones, around 82% of them seen just once. The sample consisted of peripheral blood. These receptors all come from a man aged 50 to 60 with active or convalescent COVID-19. Each CDR3 is given with its conserved first and last residue. The D gene is left open where the match is weak. Clone size, where shown, is once, few, many, or a class for clones that have expanded.

TRBV20-1	TRBJ1-4	-	-	TGCAGTGCTAGTTATAGAGGAGAAAAACTGTTTTTT	CSASYRGEKLFF
TRBV30	TRBJ1-5	-	-	TGTGCCTGGAGTGTACCCTCTTGGGAGGGCAATCAGCCCCAGCATTTT	CAWSVPSWEGNQPQHF
TRBV6-4	TRBJ1-2	-	-	TGTGCCAGCAGTGACGGCAGGGGTAGTGGCTACACCTTC	CASSDGRGSGYTF
TRBV24-1	TRBJ1-5	-	-	TGTGCCACCAGTGATTTTTCAGGGGAAGGAAATCAGCCCCAGCATTTT	CATSDFSGEGNQPQHF
TRBV28	TRBJ1-4	TRBD1	-	TGTGCCAGCAGGGAACAGGGGGCGTCTAATGAAAAACTGTTTTTT	CASREQGASNEKLFF
TRBV5-1	TRBJ1-1	-	once	TGCGCCAGCAGCCTAAGACAGGCGGGGAACACTGAAGCTTTCTTT	CASSLRQAGNTEAFF
TRBV19	TRBJ1-6	TRBD1	few	TGTGCCAGTAGTCGAGAGGGGGCGCCGTACGGTTCACCCCTCCACTTT	CASSREGAPYGSPLHF
TRBV5-4	TRBJ2-3	TRBD2	-	TGTGCCAGCAGCTCCGGGACTAGCGGGGACGTCACAGATACGCAGTATTTT	CASSSGTSGDVTDTQYF
TRBV6-5	TRBJ2-1	TRBD1	-	TGTGCCAGCAGTTACCGGGACAGGGGCTACAATGAGCAGTTCTTC	CASSYRDRGYNEQFF
TRBV6-2/TRBV6-3	TRBJ2-5	-	-	TGTGCCAGCAGTCCCCGTGCAAGTGGCGGAGAGACCCAGTACTTC	CASSPRASGGETQYF
TRBV6-1	TRBJ1-4	-	-	TGTGCCAGCAGTAGACAGTCAACTAATGAAAAACTGTTTTTT	CASSRQSTNEKLFF
TRBV11-2	TRBJ2-2	-	-	TGTGCCAGCAGCCAACAGGGTTACACCGGGGAGCTGTTTTTT	CASSQQGYTGELFF
TRBV6-1	TRBJ1-1	-	-	TGTGCCAGCAGTGAAGGCGAGTATGATGAAGCTTTCTTT	CASSEGEYDEAFF
TRBV27	TRBJ1-6	TRBD1	-	TGTGCCAGCAGTTCCCCGGGACAGGGGAAGGCACCCCTCCACTTT	CASSSPGQGKAPLHF
TRBV7-9	TRBJ2-1	-	-	TGTGCCTGCAGGGAGCAGGGTTACAATGAGCAGTTCTTC	CACREQGYNEQFF
TRBV24-1	TRBJ2-5	-	few	TGTGCCACCAGTCCAGGCATGGAGACCCAGTACTTC	CATSPGMETQYF
TRBV10-1	TRBJ1-1	-	-	TGCGCCACTTTCCCCAGGCAGCCCCATTCGAACACTGAAGCTTTCTTT	CATFPRQPHSNTEAFF
TRBV4-2	TRBJ2-1	TRBD2	-	TGTGCCAGCAGCCAAGGGCGGGGGGATTCCTACAATGAGCAGTTCTTC	CASSQGRGDSYNEQFF